Sequencing of this T cell receptor (beta chain) was carried out in a study of blood T cell repertoires in COVID-19. Per the original methods: Scientists estimated how many nucleated cells there were by amplifying reference gene primers. TCRdb's table, derived via immunoSEQ multiplex PCR, lists solely in-frame clones and lacks some. For V, J and clone size, that table is used; D and trimming come from the DNA. Altogether about 170,000 clones are present, around 85% being singletons, with the ten largest covering 9.5% to 12%. Germline CDR1 is SGHTA and CDR2 is FQGNSA. The ends lost 6 bases at V and 4 bases at J; junction bases unmatched: 11. CDR3 size: 15 residues.

Sequenced input: peripheral blood. The chain uses TRBV7-2 and TRBJ1-2, with TRBD1 matching 7 bases. The clonotype originates from a woman in her fifties or sixties with COVID-19, enrolled during active disease. For the CDR3, the DNA is TGTGCCAGCAGGCAGACAGGGTGGAGTATCTATGGCTACACCTTC. Its translation is CASRQTGWSIYGYTF. Together with reference TRBV7-2 and TRBJ1-2, the CDR3 gives the full variable domain: GAGVSQSPSNKVTEKGKDVELRCDPISGHTALYWYRQSLGQGLEFLIYFQGNSAPDKSGLPSDRFSAERTGGSVSTLTIQRTQQEDSAVYLCASRQTGWSIYGYTFGSGTRLTVV.